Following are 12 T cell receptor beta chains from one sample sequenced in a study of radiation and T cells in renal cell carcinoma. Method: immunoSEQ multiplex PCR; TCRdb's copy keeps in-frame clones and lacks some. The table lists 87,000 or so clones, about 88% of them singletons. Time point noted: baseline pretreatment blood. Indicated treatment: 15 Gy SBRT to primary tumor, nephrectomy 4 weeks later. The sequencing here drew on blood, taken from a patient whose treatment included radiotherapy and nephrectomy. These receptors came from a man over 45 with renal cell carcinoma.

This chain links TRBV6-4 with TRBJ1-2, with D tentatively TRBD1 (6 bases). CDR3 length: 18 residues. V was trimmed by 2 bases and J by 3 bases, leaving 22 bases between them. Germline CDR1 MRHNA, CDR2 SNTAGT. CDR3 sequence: CASSDHSDVRGADYGYTF. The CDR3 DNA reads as TGTGCCAGCAGTGACCATAGTGATGTAAGGGGGGCGGACTATGGCTACACCTTC.

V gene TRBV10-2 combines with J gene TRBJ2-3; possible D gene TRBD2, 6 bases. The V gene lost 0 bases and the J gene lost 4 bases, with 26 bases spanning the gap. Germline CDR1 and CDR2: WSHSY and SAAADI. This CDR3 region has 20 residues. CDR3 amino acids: CASSESTVGGVGFWADTQYF. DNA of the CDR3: TGCGCCAGCAGTGAGTCGACCGTCGGGGGAGTTGGTTTTTGGGCAGATACGCAGTATTTT.

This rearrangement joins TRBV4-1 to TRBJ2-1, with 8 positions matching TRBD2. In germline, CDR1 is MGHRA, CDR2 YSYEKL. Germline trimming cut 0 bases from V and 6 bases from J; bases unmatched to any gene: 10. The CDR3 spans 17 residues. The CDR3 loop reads CASSQDRWASGRNEQFF. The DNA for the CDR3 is TGCGCCAGCAGCCAAGATCGATGGGCTAGCGGGCGCAATGAGCAGTTCTTC.

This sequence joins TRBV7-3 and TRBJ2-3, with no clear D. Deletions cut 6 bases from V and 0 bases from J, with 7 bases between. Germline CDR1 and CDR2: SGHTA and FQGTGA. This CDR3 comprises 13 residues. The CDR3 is CASRRTSTDTQYF. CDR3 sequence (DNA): TGTGCCAGCAGACGTACTAGCACAGATACGCAGTATTTT.

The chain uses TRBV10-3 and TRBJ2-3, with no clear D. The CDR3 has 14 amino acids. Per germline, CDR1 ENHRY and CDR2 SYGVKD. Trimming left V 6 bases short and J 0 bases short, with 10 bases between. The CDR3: CAIRSLTSTDTQYF. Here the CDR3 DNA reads TGTGCCATCAGATCACTAACTAGCACAGATACGCAGTATTTT.

CDR3 sequence (DNA): TGCGCCAGCAGCTTGAGCCCGGGGGAAGATACGCAGTATTTT. As protein: CASSLSPGEDTQYF. The chain carries TRBV5-1 and TRBJ2-3; a weak D match, TRBD2 (6 bases). The CDR3 is 14 amino acids. The germline V and J ends were trimmed by 1 base and 5 bases, with 11 bases remaining between them. From germline, CDR1 is SGHRS and CDR2 YFSETQ.

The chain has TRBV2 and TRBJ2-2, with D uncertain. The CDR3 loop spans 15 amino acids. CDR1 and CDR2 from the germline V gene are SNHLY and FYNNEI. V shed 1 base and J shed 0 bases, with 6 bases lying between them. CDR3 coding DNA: TGTGCCAGCAGTGAAGGACGATCGAACACCGGGGAGCTGTTTTTT. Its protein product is CASSEGRSNTGELFF.

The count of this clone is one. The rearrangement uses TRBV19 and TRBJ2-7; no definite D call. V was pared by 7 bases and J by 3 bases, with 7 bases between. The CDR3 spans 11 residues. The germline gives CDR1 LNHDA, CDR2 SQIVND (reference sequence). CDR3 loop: CASTSNYEQYF. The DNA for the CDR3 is TGTGCCAGTACCTCTAACTACGAGCAGTACTTC.

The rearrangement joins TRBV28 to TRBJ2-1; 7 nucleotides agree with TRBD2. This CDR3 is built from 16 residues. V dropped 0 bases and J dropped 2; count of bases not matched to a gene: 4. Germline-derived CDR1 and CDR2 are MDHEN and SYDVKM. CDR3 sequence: CASSLWQGGAYNEQFF. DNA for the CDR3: TGTGCCAGCAGTTTATGGCAGGGAGGGGCCTACAATGAGCAGTTCTTC. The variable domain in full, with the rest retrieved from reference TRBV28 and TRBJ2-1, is DVKVTQSSRYLVKRTGEKVFLECVQDMDHENMFWYRQDPGLGLRLIYFSYDVKMKEKGDIPEGYSVSREKKERFSLILESASTNQTSMYLCASSLWQGGAYNEQFFGPGTRLTVL.

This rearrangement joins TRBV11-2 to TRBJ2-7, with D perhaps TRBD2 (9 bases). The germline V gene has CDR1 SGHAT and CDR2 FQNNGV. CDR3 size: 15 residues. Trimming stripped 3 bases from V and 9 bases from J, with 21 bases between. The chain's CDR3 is CASSFNGPSGTGQYF. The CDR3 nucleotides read TGTGCCAGCAGCTTCAATGGCCCTAGCGGGACAGGGCAGTACTTC.

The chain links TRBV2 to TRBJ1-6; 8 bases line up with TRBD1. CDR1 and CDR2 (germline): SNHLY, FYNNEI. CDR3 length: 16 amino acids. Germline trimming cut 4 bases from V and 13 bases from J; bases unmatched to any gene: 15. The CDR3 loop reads CASSGFRGRGLRPLHF. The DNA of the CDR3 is TGTGCCAGCAGTGGTTTTCGAGGCAGGGGGCTACGGCCCCTCCACTTT.

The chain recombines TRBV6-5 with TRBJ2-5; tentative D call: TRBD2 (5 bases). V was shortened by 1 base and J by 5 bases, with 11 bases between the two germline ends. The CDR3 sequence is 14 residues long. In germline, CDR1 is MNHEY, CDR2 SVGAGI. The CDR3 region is CASSYFGDAETQYF. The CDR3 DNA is TGTGCCAGCAGTTACTTCGGGGATGCGGAGACCCAGTACTTC.